A selection of T cell receptor beta chains follows, all from one sample in a study of T cells after posttransplantation cyclophosphamide. Profiled with immunoSEQ multiplex PCR; TCRdb holds only in-frame clones, not every one. The sample carries about 32,000 clones, roughly 91% recorded once. What was sequenced was naive CD4+ T cells sorted from blood. The receptors derive from a man aged 30 to 45 in good health and a related stem cell transplant donor. Each CDR3 is given with its conserved first and last residue. A D gene is named only where the DNA matches it firmly.

d_call | j_call | v_call | cdr3_length | cdr3_nt | cdr3_aa
. | TRBJ2-7 | TRBV4-1 | 16 | TGCGCCAGCAGCCAAGTTCAAACCCAGGGGAGCTACGAGCAGTACTTC | CASSQVQTQGSYEQYF
. | TRBJ2-7 | TRBV21-1 | 13 | TGTGCCAGCGGCGACAGGTCGGTGACCGAGCAGTACTTC | CASGDRSVTEQYF
TRBD1 | TRBJ1-4 | TRBV4-1 | 16 | TGCGCCAGCAGCCGAGACGAGGACAGGATTAATGAAAAACTGTTTTTT | CASSRDEDRINEKLFF
TRBD1 | TRBJ1-1 | TRBV11-2 | 14 | TGTGCCAGCAGCCCCCGGACAGGGCGACCTGAAGCTTTCTTT | CASSPRTGRPEAFF
. | TRBJ2-7 | TRBV27 | 15 | TGTGCCAGCAGTTTAACCCATACAGGGCAATACGAGCAGTACTTC | CASSLTHTGQYEQYF
TRBD1 | TRBJ2-7 | TRBV5-5 | 15 | TGTGCCAGCCCCCCCGCCAGGACAGGGGTCAGCTTTGAGTACTTC | CASPPARTGVSFEYF
. | TRBJ2-2 | TRBV14 | 16 | TGTGCCAGCAGCCCTCTGGGATCGAGGGCGGGCGGGGAGCTGTTTTTT | CASSPLGSRAGGELFF
TRBD2 | TRBJ2-7 | TRBV11-1 | 15 | TGTGCCAGCAGCCGGACTAGCGGGGGGCCCTACGAGCAGTACTTC | CASSRTSGGPYEQYF
. | TRBJ2-7 | TRBV4-1 | 15 | TGCGCCAGCAGCCAAGATCGGCAGGGTACCTACGAGCAGTACTTC | CASSQDRQGTYEQYF
TRBD2 | TRBJ2-7 | TRBV10-3 | 15 | TGTGCCATCAGTGGGGGTAGCGGGCGAACCTACGAGCAGTACTTC | CAISGGSGRTYEQYF
TRBD1 | TRBJ1-5 | TRBV19 | 14 | TGTGCCAGTAGTATCGGGACAGGGCGCCAGCCCCAGCATTTT | CASSIGTGRQPQHF